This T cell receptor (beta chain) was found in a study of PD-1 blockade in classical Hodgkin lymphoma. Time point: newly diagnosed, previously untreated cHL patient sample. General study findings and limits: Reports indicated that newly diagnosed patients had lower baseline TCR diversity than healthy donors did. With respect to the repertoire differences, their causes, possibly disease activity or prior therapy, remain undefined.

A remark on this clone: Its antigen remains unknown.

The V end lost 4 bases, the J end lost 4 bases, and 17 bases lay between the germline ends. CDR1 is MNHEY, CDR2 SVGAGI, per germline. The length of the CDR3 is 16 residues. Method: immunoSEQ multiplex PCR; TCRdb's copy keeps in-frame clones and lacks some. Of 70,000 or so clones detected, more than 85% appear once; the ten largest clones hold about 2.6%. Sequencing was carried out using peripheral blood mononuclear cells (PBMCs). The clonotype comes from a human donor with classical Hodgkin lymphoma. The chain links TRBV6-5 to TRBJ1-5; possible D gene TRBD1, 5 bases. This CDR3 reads CASSLLPGIGNQPQHF. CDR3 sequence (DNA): TGTGCCAGCAGTTTGCTCCCAGGGATAGGGAATCAGCCCCAGCATTTT.